Presented here are 3 T cell receptor beta chains from one specimen sequenced in a study of CD8 T cells in Susac syndrome. Random-hexamer reverse transcription was applied to roughly 0.5 to 1 ug RNA. TCRdb passed the immunoSEQ multiplex PCR reads through MiXCR, listing each CDR3 protein once. The table records roughly 80,000 distinct CDR3 sequences, roughly 93% of them present only once. Sequencing was carried out using CD8+ T cells from PBMCs. The receptors here all came from a human donor in good health.

V usage is TRBV28 and J usage is TRBJ2-2; no clear D. The CDR3 runs to 16 residues. Looked up from germline, CDR1 is MDHEN and CDR2 is SYDVKM. The V end was cut by 3 bases, the J end by 7 bases, with 18 bases between. CDR3 DNA sequence: TGTGCCAGCAGTTTGGGGTTTGAGGTAGTCGGCGGGGAGCTGTTTTTT. Protein sequence: CASSLGFEVVGGELFF. The variable domain in full, completed from reference TRBV28 and TRBJ2-2, reads DVKVTQSSRYLVKRTGEKVFLECVQDMDHENMFWYRQDPGLGLRLIYFSYDVKMKEKGDIPEGYSVSREKKERFSLILESASTNQTSMYLCASSLGFEVVGGELFFGEGSRLTVL.

V is TRBV15 and J is TRBJ1-5; the D gene is possibly TRBD1 (6 bases). V dropped 5 bases and J dropped 7 bases, with 15 bases sitting between them. Germline V CDR1 and CDR2: LNHNV, YYDKDF (reference sequence). The CDR3 consists of 14 residues. CDR3 in amino acids: CATSEGGIGQPQHF. DNA of the CDR3: TGTGCCACCAGCGAGGGGGGCATCGGACAGCCCCAGCATTTT.

The chain recombines TRBV6-6 with TRBJ2-7, with 10 bases fitting TRBD2. The CDR3 length is 15 residues. Unmatched junction bases numbered 8, after V lost 6 bases and J lost 3 bases. From germline, CDR1 is MNHNY and CDR2 SVGAGI (reference sequence). This CDR3 is CASRNLAGENYEQYV. The DNA for the CDR3 is TGTGCCAGCAGAAACCTAGCGGGAGAAAACTACGAGCAGTACGTC.